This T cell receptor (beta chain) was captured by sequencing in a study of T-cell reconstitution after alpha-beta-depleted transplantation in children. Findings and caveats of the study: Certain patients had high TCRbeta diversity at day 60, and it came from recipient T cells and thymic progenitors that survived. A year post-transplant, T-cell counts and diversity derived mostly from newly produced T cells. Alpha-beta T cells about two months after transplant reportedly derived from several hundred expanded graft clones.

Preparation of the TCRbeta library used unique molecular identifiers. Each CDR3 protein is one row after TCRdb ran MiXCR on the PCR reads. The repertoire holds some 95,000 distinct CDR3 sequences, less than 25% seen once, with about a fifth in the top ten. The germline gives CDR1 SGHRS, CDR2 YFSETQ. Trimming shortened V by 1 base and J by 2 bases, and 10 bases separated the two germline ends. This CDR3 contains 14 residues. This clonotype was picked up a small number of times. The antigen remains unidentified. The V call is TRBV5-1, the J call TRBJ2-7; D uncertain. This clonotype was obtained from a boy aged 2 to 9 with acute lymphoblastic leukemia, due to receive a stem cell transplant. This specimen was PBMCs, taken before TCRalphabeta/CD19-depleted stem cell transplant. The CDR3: CASSLMGSTYEQYF. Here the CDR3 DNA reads TGCGCCAGCAGCTTGATGGGTTCCACCTACGAGCAGTACTTC.